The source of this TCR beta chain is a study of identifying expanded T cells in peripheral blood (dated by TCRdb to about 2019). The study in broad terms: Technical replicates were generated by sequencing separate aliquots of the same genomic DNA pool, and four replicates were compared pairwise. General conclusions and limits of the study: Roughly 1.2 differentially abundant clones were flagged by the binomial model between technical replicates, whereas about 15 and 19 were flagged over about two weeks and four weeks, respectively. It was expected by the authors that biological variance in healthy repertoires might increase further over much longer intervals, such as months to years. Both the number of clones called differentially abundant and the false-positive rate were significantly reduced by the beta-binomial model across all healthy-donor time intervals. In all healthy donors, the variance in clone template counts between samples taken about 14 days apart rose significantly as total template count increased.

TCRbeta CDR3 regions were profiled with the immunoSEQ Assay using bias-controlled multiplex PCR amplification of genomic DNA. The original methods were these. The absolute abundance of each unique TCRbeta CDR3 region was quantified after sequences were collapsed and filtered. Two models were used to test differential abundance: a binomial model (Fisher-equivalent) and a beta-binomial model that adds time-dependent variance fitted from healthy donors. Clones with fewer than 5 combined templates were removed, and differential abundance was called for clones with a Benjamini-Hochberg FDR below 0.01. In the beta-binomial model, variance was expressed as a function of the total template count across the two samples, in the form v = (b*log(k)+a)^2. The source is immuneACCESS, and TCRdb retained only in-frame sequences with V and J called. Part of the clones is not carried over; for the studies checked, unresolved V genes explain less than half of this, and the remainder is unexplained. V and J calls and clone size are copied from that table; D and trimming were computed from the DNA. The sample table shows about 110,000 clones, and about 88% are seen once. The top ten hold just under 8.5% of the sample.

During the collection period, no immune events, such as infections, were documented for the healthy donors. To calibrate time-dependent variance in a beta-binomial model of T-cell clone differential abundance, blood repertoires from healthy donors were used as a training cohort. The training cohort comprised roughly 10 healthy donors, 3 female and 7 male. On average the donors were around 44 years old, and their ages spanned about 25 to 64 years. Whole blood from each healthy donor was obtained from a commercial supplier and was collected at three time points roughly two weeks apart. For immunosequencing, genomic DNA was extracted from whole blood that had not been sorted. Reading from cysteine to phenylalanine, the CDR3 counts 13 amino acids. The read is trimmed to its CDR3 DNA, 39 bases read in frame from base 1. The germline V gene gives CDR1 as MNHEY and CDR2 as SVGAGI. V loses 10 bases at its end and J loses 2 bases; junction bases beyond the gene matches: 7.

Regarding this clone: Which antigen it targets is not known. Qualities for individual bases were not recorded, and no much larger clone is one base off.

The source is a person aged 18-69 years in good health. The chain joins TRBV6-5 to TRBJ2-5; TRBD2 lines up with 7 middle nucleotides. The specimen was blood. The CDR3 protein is CATTREGQETQYF. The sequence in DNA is TGTGCCACTACGAGGGAGGGACAAGAGACCCAGTACTTC.